Below are 5 T cell receptor beta chains sequenced from a single sample in a study of blood T cell repertoires in COVID-19. The assay was immunoSEQ multiplex PCR, and TCRdb's table has in-frame clones only and misses some. The table has 270,000 or so clones, roughly 91% seen once. The material sequenced was PBMCs or T cells enriched from blood (not recorded which). The source of these receptors is a woman in her thirties or forties with acute COVID-19.

V usage is TRBV2 and J usage is TRBJ2-7, with TRBD2 matching over 8 bases. CDR3 length equals 17 residues. J gave up 5 bases and V 4 bases, and 16 bases lay outside the gene matches. Germline CDR1 is SNHLY and CDR2 is FYNNEI. This chain's CDR3 is CASSGGASGRASNEQYF. The CDR3 DNA reads TGTGCCAGCAGTGGGGGAGCTAGCGGGCGCGCTTCCAACGAGCAGTACTTC.

The rearrangement joins TRBV19 to TRBJ2-1, with 12 bases fitting TRBD2. The length of the CDR3 is 16 residues. Germline V gives CDR1 LNHDA, CDR2 SQIVND (reference sequence). The J segment lost 9 bases and the V segment lost 4 bases, leaving 10 bases of the junction unmatched. Here the CDR3 DNA reads TGTGCCAGTAGTACAGGACTAGCGGGAAGGTCCGGTGAGCAGTTCTTC. Translating gives CASSTGLAGRSGEQFF.

The V and J genes are TRBV6-5 and TRBJ2-7; perhaps TRBD1 as D (8 bases). The CDR3 is made up of 14 amino acids. Germline CDR1 reads MNHEY; CDR2 reads SVGAGI. Trimming took off 6 bases at V and 7 bases at J, with 19 bases between the two ends. In DNA, the CDR3 is TGTGCCAGCAGACCCGACAGGGGAGGGGAAGAGCAGTACTTC. Amino acids: CASRPDRGGEEQYF.

The J gene is TRBJ2-5, the V gene TRBV19, with D perhaps matching TRBD1 (6 bases). The CDR3 is made up of 15 amino acids. V was pared by 9 bases and J by 0 bases, with 17 bases between. CDR1 is LNHDA and CDR2 is SQIVND in the germline V gene (reference sequence). Here the CDR3 reads CARGDNREYQETQYF. The CDR3 nucleotides read TGTGCCAGGGGGGATAACAGGGAGTACCAAGAGACCCAGTACTTC.

This sequence joins TRBV6-6 and TRBJ2-1, with TRBD2 matching over 9 bases. Trimming at V came to 6 bases and at J to 6 bases, leaving 9 bases not matched to a gene. Germline-derived CDR1 and CDR2 are MNHNY and SVGAGI (reference sequence). This CDR3 comprises 15 residues. The CDR3 loop reads CASSFLGGRANEQFF. The CDR3 DNA is TGTGCCAGCAGCTTCCTGGGCGGGAGGGCCAATGAGCAGTTCTTC.